This T cell receptor beta chain was sequenced in a study of T-cell memory formation after mild COVID-19. From germline, CDR1 is MGHRA and CDR2 YSYEKL. The CDR3 totals 13 residues. With 5 bases clipped from V and 6 bases from J, the junction kept 3 bases outside the gene matches. This clonotype showed up just a few times. Its antigen is unidentified. Constant-segment primers were used for 5'RACE, and the resulting TCR alpha and TCR beta cDNA libraries carried sample barcodes and UMIs. TCRdb reprocessed the 5' RACE reads with MiXCR, giving one entry per CDR3 protein. This table has approximately 240,000 distinct CDR3 sequences, roughly 17% appearing once. Findings of the study overall: The appearance of some responding clones in pre-infection memory suggested that cross-reactive memory joined. A second wave expanding day 15 to 37 was CD4+-biased; contracting clones were balanced.

The genes are TRBV4-1 and TRBJ1-2; 10 positions agree with TRBD1. Sequenced material: PBMCs or a T cell subset sorted from them (not recorded which). This receptor was taken from a man aged 18 to 30 who had mild COVID-19 (a few samples of this study predate the infection). Cell type and time point are not known. DNA of the CDR3: TGCGCCAGCAGCTCGACAGGGGGCGATGGCTACACCTTC. Its protein is CASSSTGGDGYTF.